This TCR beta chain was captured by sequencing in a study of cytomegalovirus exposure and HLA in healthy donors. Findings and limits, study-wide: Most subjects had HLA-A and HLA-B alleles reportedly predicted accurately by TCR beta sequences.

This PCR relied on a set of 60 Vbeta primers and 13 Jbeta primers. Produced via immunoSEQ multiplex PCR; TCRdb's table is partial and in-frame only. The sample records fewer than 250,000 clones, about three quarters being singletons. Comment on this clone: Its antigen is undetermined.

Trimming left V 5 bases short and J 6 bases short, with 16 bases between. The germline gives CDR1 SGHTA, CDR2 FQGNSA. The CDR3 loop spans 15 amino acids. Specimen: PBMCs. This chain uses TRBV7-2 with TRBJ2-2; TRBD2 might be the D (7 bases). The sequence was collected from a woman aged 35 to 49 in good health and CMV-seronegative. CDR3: CASSLGGGNAGELFF. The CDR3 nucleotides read TGTGCCAGCAGCCTAGGGGGGGGGAATGCCGGGGAGCTGTTTTTT.